This T cell receptor (beta chain) was identified during a study of technical replicates of blood from a few donors. This CDR3 contains 15 residues. Germline V gene data show CDR1 as SGHRS and CDR2 as YFSETQ. V lost 0 bases and J lost 5; bases outside the gene matches: 4. The method was immunoSEQ multiplex PCR; TCRdb's version includes in-frame clones alone and lacks a portion of them. The table includes roughly 80,000 clones, 96% detected once. The sample consisted of T cells isolated from PBMCs. The genes are TRBV5-1 and TRBJ2-3; 9 bases align to TRBD2. This sequence originates from a human donor in good health. Here the CDR3 DNA reads TGCGCCAGCAGCTTGGGCGGGGGGGCCATAGATACGCAGTATTTT. It specifies CASSLGGGAIDTQYF.